The T cell receptor (beta chain) under discussion was sequenced for a study of Tregs in tolerant kidney transplant recipients. This clone was seen a handful of times. Its antigen remains unknown. Libraries were prepared by immunoSEQ multiplex PCR; TCRdb keeps only in-frame clonotypes and omits some of them. Of about 50,000 clones in the sample, over 85% were seen once. Points from the study as a whole: Biological reproducibility was not directly addressed in this study. Tolerant patients' donor-specific Tregs expanded beyond overall Tregs, suggesting antigen-driven growth. Validation in larger populations is needed because few patients were studied.

There are 13 residues in the CDR3. Trimming cost V 0 bases and J 4 bases, with 6 bases left between them. From germline, CDR1 is MNHNY and CDR2 SVGAGI (reference sequence). Recipients received nonmyeloablative bone marrow transplants from related graft donors, with transient mixed chimerism. Unstimulated regulatory T cells (CD4+CD25+CD127-), CD4+CD25- non-regulatory cells, CD4 and CD8 cells were FACS-sorted from thawed PBMCs. The chain links TRBV6-6 to TRBJ1-1, with D possibly TRBD1 on 5 matching bases. The sample was CD8+ T cells from blood (PBMCs), taken 12 months after the transplant. This TCR was recovered from a human patient who received a combined kidney and bone marrow transplant. A subset of T cells may come from the graft donor. CDR3 sequence: CASSYSGGTEAFF. The CDR3 nucleotides read TGTGCCAGCAGTTACTCGGGGGGCACTGAAGCTTTCTTT.